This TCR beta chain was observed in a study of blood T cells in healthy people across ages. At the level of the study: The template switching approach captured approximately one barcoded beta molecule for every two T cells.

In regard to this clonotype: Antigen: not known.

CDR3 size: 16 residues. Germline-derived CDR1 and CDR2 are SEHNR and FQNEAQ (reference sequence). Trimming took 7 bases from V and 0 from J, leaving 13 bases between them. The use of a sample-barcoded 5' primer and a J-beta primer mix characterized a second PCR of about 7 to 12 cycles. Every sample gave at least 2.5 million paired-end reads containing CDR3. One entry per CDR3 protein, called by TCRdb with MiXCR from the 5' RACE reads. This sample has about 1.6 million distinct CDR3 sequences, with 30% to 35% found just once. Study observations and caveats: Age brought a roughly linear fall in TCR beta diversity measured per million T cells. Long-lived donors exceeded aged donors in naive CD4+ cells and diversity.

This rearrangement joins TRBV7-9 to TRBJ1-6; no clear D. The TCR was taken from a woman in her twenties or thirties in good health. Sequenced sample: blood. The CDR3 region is CASNRGGLSYNSPLHF. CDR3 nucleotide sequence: TGTGCCAGCAACCGGGGAGGTCTCTCCTATAATTCACCCCTCCACTTT. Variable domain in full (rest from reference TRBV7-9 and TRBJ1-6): DTGVSQNPRHKITKRGQNVTFRCDPISEHNRLYWYRQTLGQGPEFLTYFQNEAQLEKSRLLSDRFSAERPKGSFSTLEIQRTEQGDSAMYLCASNRGGLSYNSPLHFGNGTRLTVT.